This TCR beta chain is drawn from a study of lymphopenia after photon versus proton radiotherapy. Study-level points and caveats: Larger post-nadir TCR diversity loss correlated inversely with survival in deceased patients. Under photons, naive T cells and diversity fell while effector/memory populations rose.

The CDR3 totals 13 residues. The germline CDR1 and CDR2 sequences are MDHEN and SYDVKM. Trimming pared 5 bases from V and 4 bases from J, leaving 11 bases between. A word on this clone: Its antigen is not known.

Sequencing used immunoSEQ multiplex PCR; TCRdb keeps in-frame clones, though not all of them. The sample includes approximately 20,000 clones, about 93% of them seen just once. The chain uses TRBV28 and TRBJ1-2; TRBD1 is a possible D gene (5 bases). The sequences come from peripheral blood, collected from a patient treated with proton-based radiotherapy. The sequence derives from a woman in her seventies with pancreatic cancer. Some clones in this sample may be carry-over from other donors' samples. DNA of the CDR3: TGTGCCAGCAGTCTGCTTGGGGCCTATGGCTACACCTTC. This translates into CASSLLGAYGYTF.